This entry lists 21 T cell receptor beta chains sequenced from one sample in a study of technical replicates of blood from a few donors. Repertoires were generated with immunoSEQ multiplex PCR, while TCRdb's copy carries only in-frame clones and drops some. The sample holds tens of thousands of clones, approximately 93% seen once. The sequenced sample consisted of T cells isolated from PBMCs. All receptors derive from a human donor in good health.

This clone came up a few times. The CDR3 spells CASSYTGMSGHFF. CDR3 DNA sequence: TGTGCCAGCAGTTACACAGGGATGTCAGGGCACTTCTTT. The V gene is TRBV6-6, the J gene TRBJ1-1; maybe TRBD1 (6 bases). The CDR3 sequence is 13 residues long. Germline values: CDR1 MNHNY, CDR2 SVGAGI (reference sequence). Trimming cost V 2 bases and J 14 bases, with 18 bases left between them.

CDR3 sequence: CASSYSGTDGYTF. As DNA, the CDR3 is TGTGCCAGCAGCTATTCCGGGACAGACGGCTACACCTTC. This chain connects TRBV6-4 to TRBJ1-2; the match to TRBD1 covers 7 bases. CDR1 and CDR2 from the germline V gene are MRHNA and SNTAGT. Unmatched junction bases numbered 9, after V lost 6 bases and J lost 8 bases. The CDR3 covers 13 residues.

The chain combines TRBV6-1 with TRBJ2-1, with D unresolved. From germline, CDR1 is MNHNS and CDR2 SASEGT. The CDR3 sequence is 14 residues long. The V gene lost 6 bases and the J gene lost 2 bases, with 11 bases spanning the gap. CDR3 in DNA: TGTGCCAGCAGCCTGATACAGCCCTACAATGAGCAGTTCTTC. Its translation: CASSLIQPYNEQFF.

The V and J genes are TRBV11-2 and TRBJ2-3; 7 nucleotides match TRBD2. The CDR3 loop spans 18 amino acids. J gave up 2 bases and V 6 bases, and 17 bases lay outside the gene matches. Germline V gene lookup returns CDR1 SGHAT and CDR2 FQNNGV. CDR3 bases: TGTGCCAGCAGTCAATTCGATTGGGCTAGCGGACTCACAGATACGCAGTATTTT. Its translation: CASSQFDWASGLTDTQYF.

The rearrangement uses TRBV29-1 and TRBJ2-7; 10 nucleotides match TRBD1. Per the germline V gene, CDR1 is SQVTM and CDR2 is ANQGSEA. V dropped 4 bases and J dropped 3; count of bases not matched to a gene: 6. The CDR3 consists of 14 residues. The CDR3 bases are TGCAGCGTTGTCCCCGGGACAGGGGTCTACGAGCAGTACTTC. Translated: CSVVPGTGVYEQYF.

V gene TRBV15 combines with J gene TRBJ1-3; TRBD1 agrees at 7 bases. Germline CDR1 reads LNHNV; CDR2 reads YYDKDF (reference sequence). The CDR3 contains 15 residues. The ends lost 0 bases at V and 4 bases at J; junction bases unmatched: 3. CDR3 sequence: CATSRETGNGNTIYF. CDR3 DNA: TGTGCCACCAGCAGAGAGACAGGGAACGGAAACACCATATATTTT.

V and J are TRBV6-6 and TRBJ2-7; the D is unclear. CDR3 length: 12 residues. CDR1 and CDR2 from the germline V gene are MNHNY and SVGAGI (reference sequence). V gave up 3 bases and J gave up 1 base, with 4 bases separating them. CDR3: CASSYTSYEQYF. The CDR3 nucleotides read TGTGCCAGCAGTTATACATCCTACGAGCAGTACTTC.

V is TRBV10-1 and J is TRBJ2-6; 9 bases are shared with TRBD1. The CDR3 length is 18 residues. The germline CDR1 and CDR2 sequences are WNHNN and SYGVQD (reference sequence). Unmatched junction bases numbered 7, after V lost 3 bases and J lost 1 base. CDR3 DNA: TGCGCCAGCAGTGACCCGGGACAGGGCCCGTCTGGGGCCAACGTCCTGACTTTC. Translation: CASSDPGQGPSGANVLTF.

The chain has TRBV2 and TRBJ2-2, with D perhaps TRBD1 (5 bases). The CDR3 runs 17 residues. The V gene lost 7 bases and the J gene lost 0 bases, with 18 bases spanning the gap. Germline V lookup: CDR1 SNHLY, CDR2 FYNNEI. Here the CDR3 reads CASIWSAATANTGELFF. In DNA, the CDR3 is TGTGCCAGCATATGGTCCGCTGCGACAGCGAACACCGGGGAGCTGTTTTTT.

The rearrangement links TRBV28 to TRBJ2-1; 13 bases match TRBD2. The CDR3 sequence is 18 residues long. The V segment lost 7 bases and the J segment 6 bases; nucleotides outside the gene matches: 15. Per germline, CDR1 MDHEN and CDR2 SYDVKM. Here the CDR3 DNA reads TGTGCCAGCACCGGGCCGGGACTAGCGGGATTCATCTCCAATGAGCAGTTCTTC. Its translation is CASTGPGLAGFISNEQFF.

The chain employs TRBV28 and TRBJ1-2, with TRBD1 as a possible D gene (5 bases). CDR3 length: 14 amino acids. Trimming pared 2 bases from V and 5 bases from J, leaving 12 bases between. Germline V gene data show CDR1 as MDHEN and CDR2 as SYDVKM. The CDR3 coding sequence is TGTGCCAGCAGTTTAGAGGCAGGGAAATATGGCTACACCTTC. This sequence encodes CASSLEAGKYGYTF.

V and J are TRBV9 and TRBJ1-2; a weak D match, TRBD1 (6 bases). The V gene lost 0 bases and the J gene lost 10 bases, with 13 bases spanning the gap. The CDR3 is 13 amino acids. The germline V gene has CDR1 SGDLS and CDR2 YYNGEE. CDR3 DNA: TGTGCCAGCAGCGTAGTGGACAGCACCGTCTACACCTTC. Residues: CASSVVDSTVYTF.

This clone was seen only a few times. The V gene is TRBV2, the J gene TRBJ1-1, with 7 nucleotides matching TRBD1. Germline CDR1 SNHLY, CDR2 FYNNEI. With V trimmed by 6 bases and J by 2 bases, 6 bases remained unmatched. The CDR3 runs to 14 residues. CDR3 nucleotides: TGTGCCAGCAGGGAGGACAGGATTAACACTGAAGCTTTCTTT. Protein: CASREDRINTEAFF. Full variable domain (rest looked up from reference TRBV2 and TRBJ1-1): EPEVTQTPSHQVTQMGQEVILRCVPISNHLYFYWYRQILGQKVEFLVSFYNNEISEKSEIFDDQFSVERPDGSNFTLKIRSTKLEDSAMYFCASREDRINTEAFFGQGTRLTVV.

The J gene is TRBJ1-1, the V gene TRBV4-1, with 7 bases that match TRBD1. J was trimmed by 3 bases and V by 1 base; bases with no gene match: 11. This CDR3 spans 17 amino acids. Germline CDR1 and CDR2: MGHRA and YSYEKL. The CDR3 DNA follows: TGCGCCAGCAGCCAAGCCCTTTTCCAGACAGGGCACACTGAAGCTTTCTTT. This codes for CASSQALFQTGHTEAFF.

The J gene is TRBJ2-7, the V gene TRBV5-1; 8 bases map to TRBD1. The V segment lost 4 bases and the J segment 4 bases; nucleotides outside the gene matches: 10. Per the germline V gene, CDR1 is SGHRS and CDR2 is YFSETQ. This CDR3 is built from 15 residues. CDR3 DNA sequence: TGCGCCAGCAGCGATGGACAGGGCCGAAATTACGAGCAGTACTTC. It translates to CASSDGQGRNYEQYF. The variable domain in full, with the rest retrieved from reference TRBV5-1 and TRBJ2-7, is KAGVTQTPRYLIKTRGQQVTLSCSPISGHRSVSWYQQTPGQGLQFLFEYFSETQRNKGNFPGRFSGRQFSNSRSEMNVSTLELGDSALYLCASSDGQGRNYEQYFGPGTRLTVT.

The gene calls are TRBV2 and TRBJ1-5; D perhaps matches TRBD1 (6 bases). V was cut by 3 bases and J by 2 bases, with 14 bases left in between. This CDR3 is 16 amino acids long. The germline V gene encodes CDR1 SNHLY and CDR2 FYNNEI. CDR3 DNA: TGTGCCAGCAGTGAGGCAGGGGTTAGGGGCAATCAGCCCCAGCATTTT. Translation gives CASSEAGVRGNQPQHF. The entire variable domain, with the rest obtained from reference TRBV2 and TRBJ1-5, is as follows: EPEVTQTPSHQVTQMGQEVILRCVPISNHLYFYWYRQILGQKVEFLVSFYNNEISEKSEIFDDQFSVERPDGSNFTLKIRSTKLEDSAMYFCASSEAGVRGNQPQHFGDGTRLSIL.

The rearrangement joins TRBV14 to TRBJ2-6, with D unresolved. The V and J ends lost 4 bases and 0 bases respectively, with 16 bases between them. In germline, CDR1 is SGHDN, CDR2 FVKESK. This CDR3 is 18 amino acids long. CDR3 in DNA: TGTGCCAGCAGCCCAATTTGGCAGGCCTACTCTGGGGCCAACGTCCTGACTTTC. This codes for CASSPIWQAYSGANVLTF.

V gene TRBV2 combines with J gene TRBJ1-2; no reliable D call. Deletions cut 3 bases from V and 5 bases from J, with 7 bases between. The CDR3 spans 12 residues. Germline CDR1 and CDR2: SNHLY and FYNNEI. The CDR3 DNA follows: TGTGCCAGCAGTGATCGAGGTTATGGCTACACCTTC. Translation gives CASSDRGYGYTF.

The chain joins TRBV28 to TRBJ2-5, with 9 bases that match TRBD1. The V and J ends lost 8 bases and 7 bases, in that order; junction bases with no gene match: 17. Germline CDR1 is MDHEN and CDR2 is SYDVKM. CDR3 length equals 16 residues. The CDR3: CASRRRVQGAGGTQYF. The DNA of the CDR3 is TGTGCCAGCCGACGTCGCGTACAGGGGGCAGGAGGGACCCAGTACTTC.

This sequence joins TRBV5-1 and TRBJ2-7, with D possibly matching TRBD2 (5 bases). Germline V CDR1 and CDR2: SGHRS, YFSETQ. V lost 0 bases and J 0 bases, leaving 10 bases between the germline ends. The CDR3 sequence is 15 residues long. For the CDR3, the DNA is TGCGCCAGCAGCTTGGACCTAGCAGACTCCTACGAGCAGTACTTC. Amino acids: CASSLDLADSYEQYF.

The chain carries TRBV28 and TRBJ1-2, with TRBD1 matching over 7 bases. V lost 6 bases, J lost 6 bases, and 4 bases stayed unmatched. The germline V gene has CDR1 MDHEN and CDR2 SYDVKM. This CDR3 comprises 12 residues. CDR3 region: CASSRTGDGYTF. CDR3 in DNA: TGTGCCAGCAGCAGAACAGGGGATGGCTACACCTTC.